One sample yielded the 2 T cell receptor beta chains listed below, sequenced in a study of technical replicates of blood from a handful of donors. Sequencing used immunoSEQ multiplex PCR; TCRdb keeps in-frame clones, though not all of them. Of nearly 70,000 clones in the sample, around nine tenths were seen once. Sequenced sample: T cells isolated from PBMCs. These receptors came from a human donor in good health.

The chain uses TRBV30 and TRBJ1-5; possibly TRBD1 for D (5 bases). V lost 0 bases, J lost 3 bases, and 15 bases lay in between. The length of the CDR3 is 16 residues. Germline CDR1 GTSNPN, CDR2 SVGIG (reference sequence). CDR3 nucleotides: TGTGCCTGGAGTGTAGGGGTCGGAGCTTTCAATCAGCCCCAGCATTTT. Protein product: CAWSVGVGAFNQPQHF.

V usage is TRBV6-5 and J usage is TRBJ1-2; 7 nucleotides agree with TRBD1. The V segment lost 0 bases and the J segment 11 bases; nucleotides outside the gene matches: 12. CDR1 and CDR2 from the germline V gene are MNHEY and SVGAGI. The CDR3 is 15 amino acids. The CDR3 here is CASSYSIRTGSIYTF. For the CDR3, the DNA is TGTGCCAGCAGTTACTCGATACGGACAGGATCAATTTACACCTTC.